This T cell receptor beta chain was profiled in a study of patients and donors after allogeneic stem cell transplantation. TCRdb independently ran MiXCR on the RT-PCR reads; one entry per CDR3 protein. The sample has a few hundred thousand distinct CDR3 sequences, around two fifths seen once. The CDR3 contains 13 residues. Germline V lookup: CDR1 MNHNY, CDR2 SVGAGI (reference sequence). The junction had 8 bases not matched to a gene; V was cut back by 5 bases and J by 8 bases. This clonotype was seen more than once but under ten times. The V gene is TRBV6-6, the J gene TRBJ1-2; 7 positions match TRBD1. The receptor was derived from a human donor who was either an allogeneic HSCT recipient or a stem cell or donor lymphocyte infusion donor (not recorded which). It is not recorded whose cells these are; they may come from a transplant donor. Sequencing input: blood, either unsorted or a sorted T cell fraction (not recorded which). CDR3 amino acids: CASSRDRENGYTF. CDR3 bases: TGTGCCAGCAGTCGCGACAGGGAAAACGGCTACACCTTC.